The 21 T cell receptor beta chains in this list originate from one sample, sequenced in a study of shared clonotypes between healthy human individuals. Repertoires were generated with immunoSEQ multiplex PCR, while TCRdb's copy carries only in-frame clones and drops some. The table lists about 2.4 million clones, roughly 93% of them singletons. What was sequenced was naive CD4+ T cells from PBMCs. Subset of the sample: CD45RA+ positively selected. The receptors here all came from a man aged 18 to 35 in good health. Some clones in this sample may be carry-over from other donors' samples.

The chain employs TRBV9 and TRBJ1-2; 10 positions match TRBD1. The CDR3 contains 14 residues. Germline CDR1 and CDR2: SGDLS and YYNGEE. The junction had 3 bases not matched to a gene; V was cut back by 3 bases and J by 4 bases. Here the CDR3 reads CASSATGGLYGYTF. The DNA for the CDR3 is TGTGCCAGCAGCGCGACAGGGGGCCTCTATGGCTACACCTTC.

In this sample, this clone turned up a few times. This sequence joins TRBV2 and TRBJ1-1; no clear D. Germline V CDR1 and CDR2: SNHLY, FYNNEI. CDR3 size: 12 residues. With 6 bases removed from V and 7 bases from J, the gap between germline ends came to 12 bases. The DNA for the CDR3 is TGTGCCAGCAGCTACTCCCCGGGTGAAGCTTTCTTT. Its translation: CASSYSPGEAFF.

The chain is built from TRBV7-9 and TRBJ1-2; no clear D gene. Looked up from germline, CDR1 is SEHNR and CDR2 is FQNEAQ (reference sequence). The CDR3 consists of 14 residues. With 7 bases removed from V and 6 bases from J, the gap between germline ends came to 18 bases. The CDR3 protein is CASTPQREWNGYTF. The CDR3 region has the DNA TGTGCCAGCACCCCCCAAAGGGAGTGGAATGGCTACACCTTC.

The table lists this clone with a count of one. This rearrangement joins TRBV5-1 to TRBJ2-3; 11 bases align to TRBD1. CDR3 length: 16 residues. After removal of 0 bases from V and 4 bases from J, the junction contained 4 bases not matched to a gene. From germline, CDR1 is SGHRS and CDR2 YFSETQ. The CDR3 DNA is TGCGCCAGCAGCTTGGAGGGACAGGGGGTCCCAGATACGCAGTATTTT. Translating it yields CASSLEGQGVPDTQYF.

V usage is TRBV28 and J usage is TRBJ2-6; TRBD1 agrees at 7 bases. Germline V lookup: CDR1 MDHEN, CDR2 SYDVKM. V dropped 3 bases and J dropped 2; count of bases not matched to a gene: 7. CDR3 length equals 17 residues. In DNA, the CDR3 is TGTGCCAGCAGTTTTTTACAGGGGATCGCTGGGGCCAACGTCCTGACTTTC. It is translated as CASSFLQGIAGANVLTF.

CDR3 in DNA: TGTGCCAGCAGTTACTACGTATCGGCCGGGGAGCTGTTTTTT. Translation gives CASSYYVSAGELFF. The rearrangement uses TRBV6-6 and TRBJ2-2; D remains ambiguous. Looked up from germline, CDR1 is MNHNY and CDR2 is SVGAGI (reference sequence). Trimming took 1 base from V and 6 from J, leaving 9 bases between them. The length of the CDR3 is 14 residues.

On this clone: This CDR3 is also generated by other DNA sequences in the sample. V usage is TRBV7-2 and J usage is TRBJ2-4; D is unresolved. CDR3 length: 12 amino acids. V dropped 2 bases and J dropped 8 bases, with 7 bases sitting between them. Germline V gene data show CDR1 as SGHTA and CDR2 as FQGNSA. The CDR3, as DNA: TGTGCCAGCAGCTTAACTGGGGACATTCAGTACTTC. It codes for CASSLTGDIQYF. Drawing the rest from reference TRBV7-2 and TRBJ2-4, the complete variable domain is GAGVSQSPSNKVTEKGKDVELRCDPISGHTALYWYRQSLGQGLEFLIYFQGNSAPDKSGLPSDRFSAERTGGSVSTLTIQRTQQEDSAVYLCASSLTGDIQYFGAGTRLSVL.

Remarks on this clone: Distinct nucleotide sequences in the sample also encode this CDR3. The rearrangement links TRBV5-4 to TRBJ2-2; D gene ambiguous. The V gene lost 0 bases and the J gene lost 8 bases, with 5 bases spanning the gap. There are 12 residues in the CDR3. Germline V gives CDR1 SGHNT, CDR2 YYREEE (reference sequence). This chain's CDR3 is CASSLDSGELFF. In DNA form, the CDR3 reads TGTGCCAGCAGCTTGGACTCAGGGGAGCTGTTTTTT.

The chain links TRBV9 to TRBJ1-5, with 8 bases identical to TRBD1. The V segment lost 0 bases and the J segment 2 bases; nucleotides outside the gene matches: 4. The CDR3 is made up of 16 amino acids. Germline V gene sequence: CDR1 SGDLS, CDR2 YYNGEE. CDR3 protein: CASSVEAGGGNQPQHF. As DNA, the CDR3 is TGTGCCAGCAGCGTAGAGGCAGGGGGCGGCAATCAGCCCCAGCATTTT.

The chain is built from TRBV4-3 and TRBJ2-2; no definite D call. The germline CDR1 and CDR2 sequences are LGHNA and YSLEER. The CDR3 contains 12 residues. V was pared by 4 bases and J by 6 bases, with 6 bases between. Here the CDR3 reads CASSLSPGELFF. The CDR3 DNA reads as TGCGCCAGCAGCCTCAGCCCCGGGGAGCTGTTTTTT.

The gene calls are TRBV9 and TRBJ2-5; D may match TRBD1 or TRBD2 (5 bases each). Trimming stripped 0 bases from V and 0 bases from J, with 12 bases between. From germline, CDR1 is SGDLS and CDR2 YYNGEE. The CDR3 covers 16 residues. The CDR3: CASSVDQGRYQETQYF. As DNA, the CDR3 is TGTGCCAGCAGCGTAGATCAGGGACGGTACCAAGAGACCCAGTACTTC.

The chain has TRBV15 and TRBJ2-1; maybe TRBD2 (5 bases). Germline CDR1 LNHNV, CDR2 YYDKDF (reference sequence). V lost 2 bases to trimming and J lost 4 bases, with 15 bases between them. The CDR3 sequence is 16 residues long. The chain's CDR3 is CATSRTYPGYYNEQFF. The DNA of the CDR3 is TGTGCCACCAGCAGAACATATCCGGGATATTACAATGAGCAGTTCTTC.

This chain joins TRBV6-6 and TRBJ1-5; D is perhaps TRBD1 (5 bases). The ends were cut back, 6 bases at V and 3 bases at J, with 12 bases in the middle. Germline loops: CDR1 MNHNY, CDR2 SVGAGI (reference sequence). This CDR3 is built from 14 residues. The CDR3 loop is CASRRDGNNQPQHF. The CDR3 DNA follows: TGTGCCAGCAGAAGGGACGGTAACAATCAGCCCCAGCATTTT.

The V and J genes are TRBV5-1 and TRBJ2-5; TRBD1 matches 7 bases. The end of the DNA fits TRBJ2-7 better, so the J call may be wrong. CDR1 is SGHRS and CDR2 is YFSETQ in the germline V gene. CDR3 size: 14 residues. In DNA, the CDR3 is TGCGCCAGCAGCTTGGTGGCAGGGGGCTACGAGCAGTACTTC. As protein: CASSLVAGGYEQYF.

The rearrangement joins TRBV28 to TRBJ1-2; D is perhaps TRBD1 (5 bases). The CDR3 has 15 residues. Germline lookup yields CDR1 MDHEN and CDR2 SYDVKM. The ends were cut back, 4 bases at V and 8 bases at J, with 20 bases in the middle. In DNA form, the CDR3 reads TGTGCCAGCAGTTCACCAGGGACTGCAGTGGGGGGCTACACCTTC. This translates into CASSSPGTAVGGYTF.

V gene TRBV7-3 combines with J gene TRBJ2-7; D remains unclear. Trimming took off 5 bases at V and 6 bases at J, with 17 bases between the two ends. The CDR3 has 14 residues. Germline assignment: CDR1 SGHTA and CDR2 FQGTGA. In DNA form, the CDR3 reads TGTGCCAGCAGCCAGGAAACAGAGATCCTCGAGCAGTACTTC. It translates to CASSQETEILEQYF. Filled out from reference TRBV7-3 and TRBJ2-7, the complete variable domain reads GAGVSQTPSNKVTEKGKYVELRCDPISGHTALYWYRQSLGQGPEFLIYFQGTGAADDSGLPNDRFFAVRPEGSVSTLKIQRTERGDSAVYLCASSQETEILEQYFGPGTRLTVT.

CDR3 region: CSVAVGGGENNEQFF. Here the CDR3 DNA reads TGCAGCGTTGCCGTCGGAGGGGGAGAGAACAATGAGCAGTTCTTC. The chain uses TRBV29-1 and TRBJ2-1; D tentatively reads TRBD1 or TRBD2 (6 bases each). The length of the CDR3 is 15 residues. Deletions cut 4 bases from V and 5 bases from J, with 18 bases between. CDR1 and CDR2 from the germline V gene are SQVTM and ANQGSEA.

The chain has TRBV15 and TRBJ2-7; 10 bases agree with TRBD1. This CDR3 spans 13 amino acids. The V and J ends lost 9 bases and 0 bases, in that order; junction bases with no gene match: 2. Germline V gene sequence: CDR1 LNHNV, CDR2 YYDKDF (reference sequence). CDR3 nucleotides: TGTGCCACAGGGACAGGGGCCTCCTACGAGCAGTACTTC. Its translation is CATGTGASYEQYF.

The chain recombines TRBV21-1 with TRBJ2-1; the table calls TRBD2, which could not be checked here. TRBV21-1 corresponds to a pseudogene. The CDR3 sequence is 20 residues long. The CDR3 sequence is CASSKVGAPHGSGGYNEQFF. The CDR3 DNA sequence: TGTGCCAGCAGCAAAGTCGGGGCCCCCCACGGGTCGGGAGGCTACAATGAGCAGTTCTTC.

The chain links TRBV7-6 to TRBJ1-2; D gene ambiguous. The CDR3 is 12 amino acids. V dropped 10 bases and J dropped 6 bases, with 15 bases sitting between them. The V gene's germline CDR1 is SGHVS and CDR2 FNYEAQ. CDR3 nucleotides: TGTGCCACCTCAACCCCCGCTCATGGCTACACCTTC. Protein product: CATSTPAHGYTF.

The rearrangement links TRBV5-5 to TRBJ2-7; a weak D match, TRBD1 (5 bases). There are 14 residues in the CDR3. V was trimmed by 0 bases and J by 4 bases, leaving 11 bases between them. Germline lookup yields CDR1 SGHKS and CDR2 YYEKEE (reference sequence). CDR3 region: CASSLEYRLYEQYF. The CDR3 DNA reads as TGTGCCAGCAGCTTGGAGTACAGGTTGTACGAGCAGTACTTC.